This is a list of T cell receptor beta chains from one sample in a study of blood T cell repertoires in COVID-19. Some clones are missing from TCRdb's copy, which holds only in-frame ones; the method was immunoSEQ multiplex PCR. The table shows some 340,000 clones, with 85% to 95% occurring only once. Sequencing input: PBMCs or T cells enriched from blood (not recorded which). These receptors originate from a woman under 40 who had been exposed to COVID-19. CDR3s include the opening cysteine and the closing phenylalanine or tryptophan. The D gene is left open where the match is weak. For some rows the clone size is stated as once, few or many, or as a class when expanded; others skip it.

clone_size | j_call | cdr3_length | d_call | v_call | cdr3_nt | cdr3_aa
. | TRBJ1-6 | 16 | . | TRBV7-2 | TGTGCCAGCAGCTTAAGGGAGAGCTCCTATAATTCACCCCTCCACTTT | CASSLRESSYNSPLHF
. | TRBJ1-1 | 12 | . | TRBV10-3 | TGTGCCATCAGAACAGCTAACACTGAAGCTTTCTTT | CAIRTANTEAFF
. | TRBJ2-3 | 16 | TRBD2 | TRBV7-6 | TGTGCCAGCAGCTTAGTTGTCGGGGGGGCCACAGATACGCAGTATTTT | CASSLVVGGATDTQYF
. | TRBJ1-1 | 14 | . | TRBV19 | TGTGCCAGTAGCCACCAGGGGCCGAACACTGAAGCTTTCTTT | CASSHQGPNTEAFF
. | TRBJ1-2 | 14 | . | TRBV27 | TGTGCCAGCAGTTTAAGCCGAGTCGGGGGTGGCTACACCTTC | CASSLSRVGGGYTF
. | TRBJ1-2 | 13 | . | TRBV19 | TGTGCCAGTAGTATTAATTTTAACTATGGCTACACCTTC | CASSINFNYGYTF
. | TRBJ1-3 | 17 | TRBD1 | TRBV10-1 | TGCGCCAGCAGTGAGTACGGGACAGGGGCCGCGGGAAACACCATATATTTT | CASSEYGTGAAGNTIYF
. | TRBJ1-1 | 16 | TRBD1 | TRBV4-1 | TGCGCCAGCAGCAAGGACCTCGGGACAGGGAACACTGAAGCTTTCTTT | CASSKDLGTGNTEAFF
. | TRBJ1-2 | 15 | . | TRBV19 | TGTGCCAGTAGTCTCGAACTACGGGCGGGGCATGGCTACACCTTC | CASSLELRAGHGYTF
. | TRBJ1-2 | 13 | . | TRBV2 | TGTGCCAGCAGCGAAGACAGATACTATGGCTACACCTTC | CASSEDRYYGYTF
. | TRBJ1-2 | 15 | TRBD1 | TRBV5-8 | TGTGCCAGCAGCTTGTCTGGACAGGGGCACTATGGCTACACCTTC | CASSLSGQGHYGYTF
. | TRBJ1-1 | 16 | . | TRBV9 | TGTGCCAGCAGCCCTTCCCAGGGCGCTCCGGGCACTGAAGCTTTCTTT | CASSPSQGAPGTEAFF
. | TRBJ1-2 | 14 | TRBD1 | TRBV4-2 | TGTGCCAGCAGCCAAGCGACAGGGAACTATGGCTACACCTTC | CASSQATGNYGYTF
. | TRBJ1-2 | 15 | . | TRBV18 | TGTGCCAGCTCACCAGTCACAGGAGCTAACTATGGCTACACCTTC | CASSPVTGANYGYTF
. | TRBJ1-1 | 16 | . | TRBV19 | TGTGCCAGTAGCGTTACAATGGGGCTAATGAACACTGAAGCTTTCTTT | CASSVTMGLMNTEAFF
. | TRBJ2-2 | 15 | . | TRBV27 | TGTGCCAGCAGTTTTTTGGCCGTAAACACCGGGGAGCTGTTTTTT | CASSFLAVNTGELFF
. | TRBJ1-2 | 16 | . | TRBV27 | TGTGCCAGCAGTCCAGTACGTAGAAGCAGCGTCTATGGCTACACCTTC | CASSPVRRSSVYGYTF
. | TRBJ2-7 | 15 | TRBD1 | TRBV27 | TGTGCCAGCAGTTTAGGACAGGGGCACTCCTACGAGCAGTACTTC | CASSLGQGHSYEQYF
few | TRBJ1-6 | 15 | . | TRBV5-4 | TGTGCCAGCAGCTTGCCGGGGGAATGGGATTCACCCCTCCACTTT | CASSLPGEWDSPLHF
. | TRBJ2-7 | 15 | TRBD1 | TRBV5-1 | TGCGCCAGCAGCTCCATGGACAGGAGCTCCTACGAGCAGTACTTC | CASSSMDRSSYEQYF
. | TRBJ1-1 | 12 | . | TRBV27 | TGTGCCAGCAGTCAGGGGAACACTGAAGCTTTCTTT | CASSQGNTEAFF
. | TRBJ2-1 | 15 | . | TRBV3-1/TRBV3-2 | TGTGCCAGCAGCCCCCGCCGTAGCTCCTACAATGAGCAGTTCTTC | CASSPRRSSYNEQFF
. | TRBJ1-1 | 16 | . | TRBV7-6 | TGTGCCAGCAGCGAGAGGACAAGTCAAGGGAACACTGAAGCTTTCTTT | CASSERTSQGNTEAFF
. | TRBJ1-1 | 16 | . | TRBV7-6 | TGTGCCAGCAGCTTAGAGGCAGGGGAAGCGGGGACTGAAGCTTTCTTT | CASSLEAGEAGTEAFF
. | TRBJ1-2 | 13 | . | TRBV18 | TGTGCCAGCTCACCAGGCGGTTTCTATGGCTACACCTTC | CASSPGGFYGYTF
. | TRBJ1-2 | 15 | TRBD1 | TRBV6-5 | TGTGCCAGCAGTTACTCCTCGGGACAGGGGGGTGGCTACACCTTC | CASSYSSGQGGGYTF
. | TRBJ2-5 | 16 | . | TRBV10-1 | TGCGCCAGCAGTGAGTCGCCTAGCTGGGTCCCAGAGACCCAGTACTTC | CASSESPSWVPETQYF
. | TRBJ1-5 | 16 | . | TRBV18 | TGTGCCAGCCAACCCGGCGGGCCCGATAGCAATCAGCCCCAGCATTTT | CASQPGGPDSNQPQHF
. | TRBJ2-7 | 14 | . | TRBV7-2 | TGTGCCAGCAGCCGCGGGGGCGGATTCTACGAGCAGTACTTC | CASSRGGGFYEQYF
. | TRBJ2-3 | 15 | TRBD2 | TRBV5-4 | TGTGCCAGCAGCTTAGCGGGGGGTCAGACAGATACGCAGTATTTT | CASSLAGGQTDTQYF
. | TRBJ2-7 | 12 | . | TRBV7-2 | TGTGCCAGCAGCACCGACAGCTACGAGCAGTACTTC | CASSTDSYEQYF
. | TRBJ1-4 | 14 | TRBD1 | TRBV27 | TGTGCCAGCAGAACAGGGGGCGCTAATGAAAAACTGTTTTTT | CASRTGGANEKLFF
. | TRBJ2-2 | 12 | . | TRBV18 | TGTGCCAGCTCGCCGGTTACCGGGGAGCTGTTTTTT | CASSPVTGELFF
. | TRBJ2-2 | 15 | TRBD1 | TRBV9 | TGTGCCAGCAGCACCGGGACAGCTTTCTCCGGGGAGCTGTTTTTT | CASSTGTAFSGELFF
. | TRBJ1-2 | 17 | . | TRBV10-2 | TGCGCCAGCAGTCGCGGATTCGGGGTATCCACTAACTATGGCTACACCTTC | CASSRGFGVSTNYGYTF
once | TRBJ2-1 | 16 | TRBD1 | TRBV5-1 | TGCGCCAGCAGTTCCGGACAGGGGAGCTCCTACAATGAGCAGTTCTTC | CASSSGQGSSYNEQFF
. | TRBJ1-3 | 12 | . | TRBV14 | TGTGCCAGCAGCCACGCTGGAAACACCATATATTTT | CASSHAGNTIYF
. | TRBJ1-5 | 13 | . | TRBV7-2 | TGTGCCAGCAGCTTAGTTGTTGACAGGTCCCAGCATTTT | CASSLVVDRSQHF
. | TRBJ2-1 | 16 | TRBD2 | TRBV6-4 | TGTGCCAGCAGGAGAAACGGGGGGGCTAACTACAATGAGCAGTTCTTC | CASRRNGGANYNEQFF
. | TRBJ1-2 | 13 | . | TRBV7-9 | TGTGCCAGCAGCTCGCGGACAGTCTATGGCTACACCTTC | CASSSRTVYGYTF
. | TRBJ2-6 | 19 | TRBD1 | TRBV5-5 | TGTGCCAGCAGCTTGCTGACAGGGACAGGGTTATCTGGGGCCAACGTCCTGACTTTC | CASSLLTGTGLSGANVLTF
. | TRBJ1-6 | 17 | . | TRBV6-1 | TGTGCCAGCAGTGCGAGGTGGCAGGGGTCCTATAATTCACCCCTCCACTTT | CASSARWQGSYNSPLHF
. | TRBJ1-1 | 12 | . | TRBV5-1 | TGCGCCAGCAGCTTCCTTCAGGGTGAAGCTTTCTTT | CASSFLQGEAFF
. | TRBJ1-1 | 14 | . | TRBV28 | TGTGCCAGCCGTATCTCACAGATGAACACTGAAGCTTTCTTT | CASRISQMNTEAFF
. | TRBJ2-1 | 15 | . | TRBV5-1 | TGCGCCAGCAGGAGCAGGGGTGACTCCTACAATGAGCAGTTCTTC | CASRSRGDSYNEQFF
. | TRBJ2-3 | 17 | TRBD2 | TRBV24-1 | TGTGCCACCAGTGATTTGCAAACCGGGGGGGGCACAGATACGCAGTATTTT | CATSDLQTGGGTDTQYF
. | TRBJ2-3 | 14 | TRBD1 | TRBV2 | TGTGCCAGCAGAGGGGGCCTCGGCACAGATACGCAGTATTTT | CASRGGLGTDTQYF
. | TRBJ2-1 | 17 | TRBD2 | TRBV11-2 | TGTGCCAGCAGCTTGAAGACTAGCGGGGGACAATACAATGAGCAGTTCTTC | CASSLKTSGGQYNEQFF
. | TRBJ1-1 | 17 | TRBD1 | TRBV4-1 | TGCGCCAGCAGCCAAGACGCTCCAACAGGGGGCAGGGGGAAAGCTTTCTTT | CASSQDAPTGGRGKAFF
. | TRBJ2-7 | 15 | . | TRBV5-4 | TGTGCCAGCAGCTTGGCCGAACAGCAAAACTACGAGCAGTACTTC | CASSLAEQQNYEQYF
. | TRBJ2-7 | 12 | TRBD2 | TRBV10-3 | TGTGCCATTAGCGGGGGGGCCGTCGAGCAGTACTTC | CAISGGAVEQYF
. | TRBJ1-2 | 13 | TRBD1 | TRBV5-1 | TGCGCCAGCAGCCCCGGGACAGGGAGGGTCTACACCTTC | CASSPGTGRVYTF